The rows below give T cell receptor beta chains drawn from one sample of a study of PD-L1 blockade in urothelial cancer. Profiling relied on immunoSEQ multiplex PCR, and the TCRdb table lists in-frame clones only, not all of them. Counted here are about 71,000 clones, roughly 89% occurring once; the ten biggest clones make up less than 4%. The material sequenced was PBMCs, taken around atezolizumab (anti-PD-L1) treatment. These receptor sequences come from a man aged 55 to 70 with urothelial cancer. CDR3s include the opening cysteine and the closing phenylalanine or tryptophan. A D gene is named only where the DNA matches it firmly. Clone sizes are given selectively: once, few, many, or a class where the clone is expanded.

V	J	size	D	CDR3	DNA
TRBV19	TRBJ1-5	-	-	CASMRPSGGVSNQPQHF	TGTGCCAGTATGCGACCTTCAGGCGGGGTAAGCAATCAGCCCCAGCATTTT
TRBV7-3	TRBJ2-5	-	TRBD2	CASSLTSSGGGTQYF	TGTGCCAGCAGCTTAACGTCTAGCGGGGGCGGGACCCAGTACTTC
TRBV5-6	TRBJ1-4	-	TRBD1	CASSLTTGTGEKLFF	TGTGCCAGCAGCCTGACGACAGGGACGGGTGAAAAACTGTTTTTT
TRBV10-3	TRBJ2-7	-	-	CAISEGLDSHEQYF	TGTGCCATCAGTGAGGGTTTGGACAGCCACGAGCAGTACTTC
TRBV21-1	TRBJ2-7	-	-	CASSKKGRLVRESRRYEQYF	TGTGCCAGCAGCAAAAAAGGGAGATTGGTACGGGAATCGAGAAGGTACGAGCAGTACTTC
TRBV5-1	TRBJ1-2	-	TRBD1	CASSLEIQGAHGYTF	TGCGCCAGCAGCTTGGAGATTCAGGGGGCTCATGGCTACACCTTC
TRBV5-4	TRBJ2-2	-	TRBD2	CASSAGTRSGELFF	TGTGCCAGCAGCGCCGGGACTAGGAGCGGGGAGCTGTTTTTT
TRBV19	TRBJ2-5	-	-	CASSPGERETQYF	TGTGCCAGTAGTCCGGGGGAGCGGGAGACCCAGTACTTC
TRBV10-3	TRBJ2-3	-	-	CAITGSGTDTQYF	TGTGCCATCACCGGGTCGGGCACAGATACGCAGTATTTT
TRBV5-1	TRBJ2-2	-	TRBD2	CASSLGGSVDGELFF	TGCGCCAGCAGCTTAGGCGGGAGTGTCGACGGGGAGCTGTTTTTT
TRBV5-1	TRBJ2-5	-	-	CASSLAAGDSETQYF	TGCGCCAGCAGCTTGGCAGCCGGGGATAGCGAGACCCAGTACTTC
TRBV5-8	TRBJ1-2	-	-	CATFQGLTGYTF	TGTGCCACCTTCCAGGGGTTGACCGGCTACACCTTC
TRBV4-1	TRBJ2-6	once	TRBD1	CASSQRQGGGGGANVLTF	TGCGCCAGCAGCCAAAGACAGGGGGGAGGAGGGGGGGCCAACGTCCTGACTTTC